This record covers a single T cell receptor (beta chain). Germline CDR1 and CDR2: MNHEY and SVGAGI. The CDR3 covers 10 residues. V gave up 10 bases and J gave up 4 bases, with 7 bases separating them. These data are taken from a study of blood T cell repertoires in COVID-19. Background on the study: Sites in the United States, Italy and Spain provided acute and convalescent COVID-19 samples. Sources were T cells, B-cell-depleted T cells, or PBMCs; the material itself was cDNA or gDNA.

How the authors handled the data: Reference gene primers were amplified, and this amplification served to estimate nucleated cell counts. The table came from immunoSEQ multiplex PCR; TCRdb's copy has only in-frame clones and leaves some out. From that table come the V and J calls and clone size; the DNA was used to work out D and trimming. This table holds fewer than 400,000 clones, over 70% found once. The sample comprised peripheral blood. This receptor was obtained from a man under 40 with active or convalescent COVID-19. The genes are TRBV6-5 and TRBJ1-1, with a weak D call TRBD1 (5 bases). The CDR3, as DNA: TGTGCCACGGGGGGCACTGAAGCTTTCTTT. Its protein is CATGGTEAFF.